This is a list of T cell receptor beta chains from one sample in a study of OX40 agonist ivuxolimab in advanced cancers. Profiling relied on immunoSEQ multiplex PCR, and the TCRdb table lists in-frame clones only, not all of them. This table has tens of thousands of clones, roughly 80% appearing once. The material was CD4+ or CD8+ T cells sorted from blood, obtained in a trial of the OX40 agonist ivuxolimab. Source of these receptors: an adult with an advanced solid tumor such as melanoma, head and neck, liver or kidney cancer. CDR3s include the opening cysteine and the closing phenylalanine or tryptophan. The D gene is left open where the match is weak. For some rows the clone size is stated as once, few or many, or as a class when expanded; others skip it.

D gene: -
clone size: -
V gene: TRBV6-5
J gene: TRBJ1-1
CDR3 DNA: TGTGCCAGCAGTTTATCCTACAGGGTAGGGGAGACTGAAGCTTTCTTT
CDR3 protein: CASSLSYRVGETEAFF

D gene: TRBD2
clone size: -
V gene: TRBV19
J gene: TRBJ2-3
CDR3 DNA: TGTGCCAGTAGTGGGACTAGCGGGAGAACAGATACGCAGTATTTT
CDR3 protein: CASSGTSGRTDTQYF

D gene: -
clone size: -
V gene: TRBV5-4
J gene: TRBJ2-5
CDR3 DNA: TGTGCCAGCAGCTTGGTGGGGGAGCCGGGGGAGACCCAGTACTTC
CDR3 protein: CASSLVGEPGETQYF

D gene: -
clone size: -
V gene: TRBV21-1
J gene: TRBJ2-2
CDR3 DNA: TGTGCCAGCACCTCCTTTCCCCCCGGACAGGGCACCGGGGAGCTGTTTTTT
CDR3 protein: CASTSFPPGQGTGELFF

D gene: -
clone size: -
V gene: TRBV9
J gene: TRBJ1-2
CDR3 DNA: TGTGCCAGCAGCGCGGGGGGCTTTGGCTACACCTTC
CDR3 protein: CASSAGGFGYTF

D gene: -
clone size: -
V gene: TRBV5-1
J gene: TRBJ1-3
CDR3 DNA: TGCGCCAGCAGCTTACAGCCATCCGCGGACACCATATATTTT
CDR3 protein: CASSLQPSADTIYF

D gene: -
clone size: -
V gene: TRBV19
J gene: TRBJ2-3
CDR3 DNA: TGTGCCAGTAGCCATATCACAGATACGCAGTATTTT
CDR3 protein: CASSHITDTQYF

D gene: -
clone size: -
V gene: TRBV2
J gene: TRBJ1-4
CDR3 DNA: TGTGCCAGCCGGGCTTCGGCGGGTCCATCTCGATTTACAACTAATGAAAAACTGTTTTTT
CDR3 protein: CASRASAGPSRFTTNEKLFF

D gene: -
clone size: -
V gene: TRBV7-6
J gene: TRBJ2-1
CDR3 DNA: TGTGCCAGCAGCTTGGGCAATGAGCAGTTCTTC
CDR3 protein: CASSLGNEQFF

D gene: TRBD1
clone size: -
V gene: TRBV13
J gene: TRBJ2-3
CDR3 DNA: TGTGCCAGCAGCTTGGCGGGGACAGGGCCAGATACGCAGTATTTT
CDR3 protein: CASSLAGTGPDTQYF

D gene: -
clone size: -
V gene: TRBV7-9
J gene: TRBJ1-5
CDR3 DNA: TGTGCCAGCAGCTTCCAGGGTGATCAGCCCCAGCATTTT
CDR3 protein: CASSFQGDQPQHF

D gene: -
clone size: once
V gene: TRBV4-3
J gene: TRBJ2-1
CDR3 DNA: TGCGCCAGCAGCCAAGGACTAGAAGCTTGGAATGAGCAGTTCTTC
CDR3 protein: CASSQGLEAWNEQFF

D gene: -
clone size: few
V gene: TRBV5-1
J gene: TRBJ1-1
CDR3 DNA: TGCGCCAGCAGCTTGGAAGGGCCGGCTTTCTTT
CDR3 protein: CASSLEGPAFF

D gene: TRBD2
clone size: few
V gene: TRBV4-3
J gene: TRBJ2-1
CDR3 DNA: TGCGCCAGCAGCCAAGTTTTTACTAGCGGGGGCGCCTACAATGAGCAGTTCTTC
CDR3 protein: CASSQVFTSGGAYNEQFF

D gene: -
clone size: -
V gene: TRBV4-1
J gene: TRBJ2-1
CDR3 DNA: TGCGCCAGCAGCCAACCGACACGCAGGAGGGAGCAGTTCTTC
CDR3 protein: CASSQPTRRREQFF

D gene: -
clone size: -
V gene: TRBV5-8
J gene: TRBJ2-5
CDR3 DNA: TGTGCCAGCAGCTCCCCCGGACAAGAGACCCAGTACTTC
CDR3 protein: CASSSPGQETQYF

D gene: -
clone size: -
V gene: TRBV15
J gene: TRBJ2-5
CDR3 DNA: TGTGCCACCAGCAGAGACCAAGAGACCCAGTACTTC
CDR3 protein: CATSRDQETQYF

D gene: -
clone size: -
V gene: TRBV7-9
J gene: TRBJ1-1
CDR3 DNA: TGTGCCAGCAGCTTAGCAGGGAACACTGAAGCTTTCTTT
CDR3 protein: CASSLAGNTEAFF

D gene: -
clone size: -
V gene: TRBV7-8
J gene: TRBJ2-5
CDR3 DNA: TGTGCCAGCAGCCGGGATCAAGAGACCCAGTACTTC
CDR3 protein: CASSRDQETQYF

D gene: TRBD1
clone size: -
V gene: TRBV19
J gene: TRBJ1-5
CDR3 DNA: TGTGCCAGTAGTGTTCCGGGACAGGGGGGGATCTGGGGCAATCAGCCCCAGCATTTT
CDR3 protein: CASSVPGQGGIWGNQPQHF

D gene: TRBD1
clone size: -
V gene: TRBV7-9
J gene: TRBJ1-2
CDR3 DNA: TGTGCCAGCAGCTTAGACGCAATGGGAGGGGGCAAGCTTGGCTACACCTTC
CDR3 protein: CASSLDAMGGGKLGYTF

D gene: -
clone size: -
V gene: TRBV9
J gene: TRBJ2-7
CDR3 DNA: TGTGCCAGCAGCGTAGCGGGAGAGGTTAGCTACGAGCAGTACTTC
CDR3 protein: CASSVAGEVSYEQYF

D gene: TRBD2
clone size: -
V gene: TRBV5-6
J gene: TRBJ2-7
CDR3 DNA: TGTGCCAGCAGCTTGGGTGGACTAGGACGCGAGCAGTACTTC
CDR3 protein: CASSLGGLGREQYF

D gene: -
clone size: -
V gene: TRBV21-1
J gene: TRBJ2-4
CDR3 DNA: TGTGCCAGCAGCAATTATACAGGGGGCAATGTCAAAAACATTCAGTACTTC
CDR3 protein: CASSNYTGGNVKNIQYF

D gene: TRBD1
clone size: -
V gene: TRBV9
J gene: TRBJ2-7
CDR3 DNA: TGTGCCAGCAGCCCTCGATCGGGACAGACAACCTACGAGCAGTACTTC
CDR3 protein: CASSPRSGQTTYEQYF

D gene: TRBD2
clone size: -
V gene: TRBV6-5
J gene: TRBJ2-7
CDR3 DNA: TGTGCCAGCACCCGGACTAGCGGCTACGAGCAGTACTTC
CDR3 protein: CASTRTSGYEQYF

D gene: -
clone size: few
V gene: TRBV19
J gene: TRBJ2-1
CDR3 DNA: TGTGCCAGTAGTAGGGCGGTCTCCTACAATGAGCAGTTCTTC
CDR3 protein: CASSRAVSYNEQFF

D gene: TRBD2
clone size: -
V gene: TRBV4-1
J gene: TRBJ2-7
CDR3 DNA: TGCGCCAGCAGCCGGGGACTAGCGGGAGTCTCCTACGAGCAGTACTTC
CDR3 protein: CASSRGLAGVSYEQYF

D gene: -
clone size: -
V gene: TRBV7-2
J gene: TRBJ1-2
CDR3 DNA: TGTGCCAGCAGCTTAAACTCCCTTCAGGCCTATGGCTACACCTTC
CDR3 protein: CASSLNSLQAYGYTF

D gene: -
clone size: -
V gene: TRBV19
J gene: TRBJ1-1
CDR3 DNA: TGTGCCAGTAGTACGCCTGGACCCCGGGAAGCTTTCTTT
CDR3 protein: CASSTPGPREAFF

D gene: -
clone size: -
V gene: TRBV5-4
J gene: TRBJ2-1
CDR3 DNA: TGTGCCAGCAGCTTAGAGGGCTTTACGGGAGACTCCTACAATGAGCAGTTCTTC
CDR3 protein: CASSLEGFTGDSYNEQFF

D gene: -
clone size: -
V gene: TRBV30
J gene: TRBJ2-2
CDR3 DNA: TGTGCCTGGAGGGTACGGACCACCGGGGAGCTGTTTTTT
CDR3 protein: CAWRVRTTGELFF

D gene: -
clone size: -
V gene: TRBV15
J gene: TRBJ2-2
CDR3 DNA: TGTGCCACCAGCAGAGATTCGAGGACAGGAGGGTCCGGGGAGCTGTTTTTT
CDR3 protein: CATSRDSRTGGSGELFF

D gene: TRBD1
clone size: -
V gene: TRBV7-2
J gene: TRBJ1-1
CDR3 DNA: TGTGCCAGCAACTTAATGGGGACAGTGAACACTGAAGCTTTCTTT
CDR3 protein: CASNLMGTVNTEAFF

D gene: -
clone size: -
V gene: TRBV12-5
J gene: TRBJ1-5
CDR3 DNA: TGTGCTAGTGGTCCTAATAATTTTCAGCCCCAGCATTTT
CDR3 protein: CASGPNNFQPQHF

D gene: -
clone size: -
V gene: TRBV10-3
J gene: TRBJ1-6
CDR3 DNA: TGTGCCATCAGCCCTGAACGGGGGGCCGATTCACCCCTCCACTTT
CDR3 protein: CAISPERGADSPLHF

D gene: TRBD1
clone size: few
V gene: TRBV10-2
J gene: TRBJ1-1
CDR3 DNA: TGCGCCAGCAGTGAACAGGGGGCGAACACTGAAGCTTTCTTT
CDR3 protein: CASSEQGANTEAFF

D gene: -
clone size: -
V gene: TRBV4-3
J gene: TRBJ2-3
CDR3 DNA: TGCGCCAGCAGCCTCGGGACCGCTAGCACAGATACGCAGTATTTT
CDR3 protein: CASSLGTASTDTQYF

D gene: TRBD2
clone size: -
V gene: TRBV18
J gene: TRBJ2-7
CDR3 DNA: TGTGCCAGCTCACCCCTCGGGACTAGTACCGACGAGCAGTACTTC
CDR3 protein: CASSPLGTSTDEQYF

D gene: -
clone size: once
V gene: TRBV7-2
J gene: TRBJ1-3
CDR3 DNA: TGTGCCAGCAGCCCCCCCCGGCGACTCTCTGGAAACACCATATATTTT
CDR3 protein: CASSPPRRLSGNTIYF

D gene: TRBD2
clone size: -
V gene: TRBV2
J gene: TRBJ2-1
CDR3 DNA: TGTGCCAGCAGTGAATTAGGGATTAGCGGGAGAGGCAATGAGCAGTTCTTC
CDR3 protein: CASSELGISGRGNEQFF

D gene: TRBD1
clone size: -
V gene: TRBV7-2
J gene: TRBJ1-1
CDR3 DNA: TGTGCCAGCAGCTTTTTGGGACAGGGGAACACTGAAGCTTTCTTT
CDR3 protein: CASSFLGQGNTEAFF

D gene: TRBD1
clone size: -
V gene: TRBV19
J gene: TRBJ1-5
CDR3 DNA: TGTGCCAGTAGTATGCCCAGGGGGAATCAGCCCCAGCATTTT
CDR3 protein: CASSMPRGNQPQHF

D gene: -
clone size: -
V gene: TRBV5-5
J gene: TRBJ2-7
CDR3 DNA: TGTGCCAGCAGCTTGGCCGGAGACTATTTCTACGAGCAGTACTTC
CDR3 protein: CASSLAGDYFYEQYF

D gene: -
clone size: -
V gene: TRBV6-5
J gene: TRBJ2-7
CDR3 DNA: TGTGCCAGCAGTTACTCGAACAGCCCGAATACCTACGAGCAGTACTTC
CDR3 protein: CASSYSNSPNTYEQYF

D gene: -
clone size: once
V gene: TRBV6-5
J gene: TRBJ2-7
CDR3 DNA: TGTGCCAGCAGACCTTCAGGGGACTACGAGCAGTACTTC
CDR3 protein: CASRPSGDYEQYF

D gene: -
clone size: -
V gene: TRBV15
J gene: TRBJ1-6
CDR3 DNA: TGTGCCACCAGCATGGGCAAGAGGACCCTCCACTTT
CDR3 protein: CATSMGKRTLHF

D gene: -
clone size: -
V gene: TRBV9
J gene: TRBJ2-5
CDR3 DNA: TGTGCCAGCAGCGTAGGACCTAGCGAGGAGACCCAGTACTTC
CDR3 protein: CASSVGPSEETQYF

D gene: -
clone size: -
V gene: TRBV6-5
J gene: TRBJ1-2
CDR3 DNA: TGTGCCAGCAGTCCAGCCCAGGCTCTCTATGGCTACACCTTC
CDR3 protein: CASSPAQALYGYTF

D gene: -
clone size: -
V gene: TRBV18
J gene: TRBJ2-1
CDR3 DNA: TGTGCCAGCTCCCCTACACAGGGGATGGGACTCTACAATGAGCAGTTCTTC
CDR3 protein: CASSPTQGMGLYNEQFF

D gene: TRBD2
clone size: -
V gene: TRBV9
J gene: TRBJ2-1
CDR3 DNA: TGTGCCAGCAGCGGCGGGAGTAGCGATGAGCAGTTCTTC
CDR3 protein: CASSGGSSDEQFF

D gene: TRBD1
clone size: -
V gene: TRBV6-1
J gene: TRBJ1-5
CDR3 DNA: TGTGCCAGCAGTAAGGGACAGGGGCGTCAGCCCCAGCATTTT
CDR3 protein: CASSKGQGRQPQHF

D gene: TRBD1
clone size: -
V gene: TRBV7-8
J gene: TRBJ1-1
CDR3 DNA: TGTGCCAGCAGCTTAGACAGGGGTGCGGAAGCTTTCTTT
CDR3 protein: CASSLDRGAEAFF

D gene: TRBD2
clone size: many
V gene: TRBV15
J gene: TRBJ2-2
CDR3 DNA: TGTGCCACCAGCGAACTAGCGGGAGGGACCGGGGAGCTGTTTTTT
CDR3 protein: CATSELAGGTGELFF

D gene: TRBD2
clone size: -
V gene: TRBV2
J gene: TRBJ2-7
CDR3 DNA: TGTGCCAGCAGATTGGGGGGGGGCTCCTACGAGCAGTACTTC
CDR3 protein: CASRLGGGSYEQYF